This T cell receptor beta chain was identified in a study of technical replicates of blood from a few donors. Repertoires were generated with immunoSEQ multiplex PCR, while TCRdb's copy carries only in-frame clones and drops some. This table has approximately 70,000 clones, about 94% appearing once. CDR3 length equals 12 residues. Germline values: CDR1 MNHNY, CDR2 SVGAGI (reference sequence). Losses at the gene ends were 5 bases for V and 11 bases for J; bases not matched to a gene: 5. V and J are TRBV6-6 and TRBJ2-1; TRBD1 aligns across 8 bases. This clonotype originated in a human donor in good health. The sequenced material came from T cells isolated from PBMCs. For the CDR3, the DNA is TGTGCCAGCAGTAAAGACAGGGGCAAGCAGTTCTTC. As protein: CASSKDRGKQFF.